These 3 T cell receptor beta chains originate from one sample sequenced in a study of Graves' ophthalmopathy and Graves' hyperthyroidism. Amplification targeted the TCR beta CDR3 regions, with RNA transcripts as the source material. Second-round multiplex PCR came after first-round RT-PCR with HTBI primers. TCRdb fed the multiplex PCR reads into MiXCR, producing one record per CDR3 protein. The data show 300,000 to 500,000 distinct CDR3 sequences, 15% seen once. The specimen sequenced was peripheral blood. The receptors were sampled from a woman younger than 35 with stable Graves' hyperthyroidism.

This clonotype came up many times. The chain recombines TRBV15 with TRBJ2-6; D gene ambiguous. V lost 0 bases, J lost 4 bases, and 10 bases lay in between. The CDR3 is 16 amino acids. Per the germline V gene, CDR1 is LNHNV and CDR2 is YYDKDF (reference sequence). CDR3 nucleotides: TGTGCCACCAGCAGAGACGGGCTCGCCGGGGCCAACGTCCTGACTTTC. Its protein is CATSRDGLAGANVLTF.

In this sample, this clonotype turned up many times. V gene TRBV14 combines with J gene TRBJ1-1; 8 nucleotides align to TRBD1. The CDR3 length is 16 residues. In germline, CDR1 is SGHDN, CDR2 FVKESK. The V and J ends lost 5 bases and 4 bases, in that order; junction bases with no gene match: 12. Here the CDR3 reads CASSKEAGGFGTEAFF. The CDR3 DNA follows: TGTGCCAGCAGCAAGGAGGCAGGGGGCTTTGGCACTGAAGCTTTCTTT.

This clonotype appeared many times. The chain joins TRBV7-2 to TRBJ2-7; 9 bases fit TRBD1. The germline gives CDR1 SGHTA, CDR2 FQGNSA. This CDR3 contains 15 residues. V lost 5 bases, J lost 7 bases, and 12 bases stayed unmatched. The CDR3 region is CASSQSGTGSEEQYF. In DNA, the CDR3 is TGTGCCAGCAGCCAGTCAGGGACAGGGTCTGAAGAGCAGTACTTC.